A selection of T cell receptor beta chains follows, all from one sample in a study of T-cell memory formation after mild COVID-19. Each CDR3 protein is one row after TCRdb ran MiXCR on the 5' RACE reads. The data show about 350,000 distinct CDR3 sequences, under 15% seen once. What was sequenced was PBMCs or a T cell subset sorted from them (not recorded which). These receptors were obtained from a young man who had mild COVID-19 (a few samples of this study predate the infection). Cell type and time point are not known. The CDR3 runs from the conserved cysteine through the conserved F or W. D genes are given only for firm matches. Clone size appears in some rows only: once, few, many, or a class for an expanded clone.

clone size | D gene | J gene | V gene | CDR3 protein | CDR3 DNA
- | TRBD1 | TRBJ2-1 | TRBV24-1 | CATSDYGTGAYNEQFF | TGTGCCACCAGTGATTACGGGACAGGGGCCTACAATGAGCAGTTCTTC
- | TRBD1 | TRBJ1-2 | TRBV9 | CASSALPGTGGYGYTF | TGTGCCAGCAGCGCCCTACCCGGGACAGGGGGCTATGGCTACACCTTC
- | TRBD2 | TRBJ2-4 | TRBV9 | CASSVYGGDIQYF | TGTGCCAGCAGCGTATACGGGGGGGACATTCAGTACTTC
- | TRBD2 | TRBJ2-1 | TRBV24-1 | CATSDTTSAEQFF | TGTGCCACCAGTGACACGACTAGCGCTGAGCAGTTCTTC
few | TRBD1 | TRBJ2-1 | TRBV24-1 | CATADSTGQDNEQFF | TGTGCCACCGCAGACTCGACGGGACAGGACAATGAGCAGTTCTTC
- | TRBD1 | TRBJ1-1 | TRBV12-3/TRBV12-4 | CASSFREQGRGGRKTEAFF | TGTGCCAGCAGTTTTCGGGAACAGGGGCGCGGTGGGCGGAAAACTGAAGCTTTCTTT
- | TRBD2 | TRBJ2-3 | TRBV20-1 | CSARRAGGGTDTQYF | TGCAGTGCTAGAAGGGCGGGGGGCGGCACAGATACGCAGTATTTT
- | - | TRBJ1-1 | TRBV5-1 | CASSPGDLNTEAFF | TGCGCCAGCAGCCCCGGGGACTTAAACACTGAAGCTTTCTTT
- | - | TRBJ1-6 | TRBV7-9 | CASSYTRGQGKYTYNSPLHF | TGTGCCAGCAGCTACACCCGGGGTCAGGGGAAGTATACATATAATTCACCCCTCCACTTT
- | TRBD1 | TRBJ1-1 | TRBV6-5 | CASSYQGAAFF | TGTGCCAGCAGTTACCAGGGGGCGGCTTTCTTT
- | - | TRBJ1-2 | TRBV6-5 | CASSLEGRSGYTF | TGTGCCAGCAGTTTAGAGGGGAGATCGGGCTACACCTTC
few | TRBD1 | TRBJ2-1 | TRBV20-1 | CSASWDRDLNEQFF | TGCAGTGCTAGTTGGGACAGGGACCTCAATGAGCAGTTCTTC
- | - | TRBJ1-6 | TRBV7-2 | CASSLSKGESYNSPLHF | TGTGCCAGCAGCCTCTCCAAGGGGGAATCCTATAATTCACCCCTCCACTTT
few | - | TRBJ2-2 | TRBV10-3 | CAINSPSRGFGTGELFF | TGTGCCATCAATTCCCCCTCCAGGGGATTTGGCACCGGGGAGCTGTTTTTT
few | - | TRBJ2-3 | TRBV11-3 | CASSTGADATLTDTQYF | TGTGCCAGCAGCACCGGAGCGGACGCAACCCTCACAGATACGCAGTATTTT
many | TRBD1 | TRBJ2-1 | TRBV7-2 | CASSRDSYSYNEQFF | TGTGCCAGCAGCCGGGACAGTTACTCCTACAATGAGCAGTTCTTC
few | - | TRBJ1-5 | TRBV10-3 | CAISDQTGNQPQHF | TGTGCCATCAGTGATCAGACAGGCAATCAGCCCCAGCATTTT
- | - | TRBJ1-5 | TRBV7-8 | CASSWWGGSNQPQHF | TGTGCCAGCAGCTGGTGGGGAGGGAGCAATCAGCCCCAGCATTTT
- | - | TRBJ1-2 | TRBV3-1 | CASSQADSPRGGYTF | TGTGCCAGCAGCCAAGCGGACAGCCCCCGAGGTGGCTACACCTTC
- | - | TRBJ1-1 | TRBV28 | CASRTWDGQLNTEAFF | TGTGCCAGCAGGACATGGGATGGGCAGCTGAACACTGAAGCTTTCTTT
- | - | TRBJ2-1 | TRBV5-4 | CASSPPRSGYYNEQFF | TGTGCCAGCAGCCCCCCAAGGAGCGGGTACTACAATGAGCAGTTCTTC
- | TRBD2 | TRBJ2-3 | TRBV20-1 | CSASDGGRGTDTQYF | TGCAGTGCTAGTGACGGCGGGAGGGGCACAGATACGCAGTATTTT
- | - | TRBJ2-2 | TRBV3-1 | CASSQEGYGELFF | TGTGCCAGCAGCCAAGAAGGGTACGGGGAGCTGTTTTTT
- | - | TRBJ1-5 | TRBV20-1 | CSATRGDSNQPQHF | TGCAGTGCCACCCGGGGGGATAGCAATCAGCCCCAGCATTTT
- | - | TRBJ2-2 | TRBV2 | CASCTLEGYTGELFF | TGTGCCAGCTGCACGTTAGAAGGGTATACCGGGGAGCTGTTTTTT
few | TRBD1 | TRBJ1-2 | TRBV12-3/TRBV12-4 | CASSWGQGPNYGYTF | TGTGCCAGCAGTTGGGGACAGGGCCCCAACTATGGCTACACCTTC
few | - | TRBJ1-5 | TRBV10-3 | CAISDPIGNQPQHF | TGTGCCATCAGTGACCCGATTGGCAATCAGCCCCAGCATTTT
- | - | TRBJ2-1 | TRBV10-3 | CAIRAKLYTEQFF | TGTGCCATCAGGGCCAAGCTCTACACTGAGCAGTTCTTC
many | - | TRBJ1-3 | TRBV10-3 | CAISAVTRHGNTIYF | TGTGCCATCAGTGCGGTCACCCGCCATGGAAACACCATATATTTT
- | - | TRBJ2-5 | TRBV10-3 | CAISEAETRGHSVQTQYF | TGTGCCATCAGTGAGGCCGAGACTAGGGGGCATTCCGTGCAGACCCAGTACTTC
- | - | TRBJ1-6 | TRBV5-1 | CASSLSPGDHPLHF | TGCGCCAGCAGCTTGTCCCCAGGGGATCACCCCCTCCACTTT
few | TRBD2 | TRBJ2-2 | TRBV11-2 | CASSLVVTSGTGELFF | TGTGCCAGCAGCTTAGTAGTTACTAGCGGAACCGGGGAGCTGTTTTTT
once | - | TRBJ2-4 | TRBV20-1 | CSAPTPGPLAKNIQYF | TGCAGTGCTCCGACGCCAGGGCCTCTAGCCAAAAACATTCAGTACTTC
many | - | TRBJ2-3 | TRBV12-3/TRBV12-4 | CASSFLRAAQYF | TGTGCCAGCAGTTTTCTCAGGGCGGCGCAGTATTTT
few | TRBD1 | TRBJ1-1 | TRBV7-2 | CASSLGTGGLAFF | TGTGCCAGCAGCCTCGGGACAGGGGGTTTAGCTTTCTTT
few | - | TRBJ2-1 | TRBV5-1 | CASSPEGAYNEQFF | TGCGCCAGCAGCCCCGAAGGGGCCTACAATGAGCAGTTCTTC